Listed here is a single TCR beta chain. Antigen unknown. PCR involved 60 Vbeta and 13 Jbeta primers. The repertoire was sequenced with immunoSEQ multiplex PCR; TCRdb's copy has only in-frame clones and lacks some. The sample has more than 85,000 clones, 13% to 15% seen once; the top ten hold roughly 0.79%. This entry is derived from a study of cytomegalovirus exposure and HLA in healthy donors. Study-level findings and limits: It was taken for granted in presence/absence analyses that sequencing depth across donors was roughly uniform.

Germline CDR1 is LNHDA and CDR2 is SQIVND (reference sequence). The CDR3 length is 14 residues. V was pared by 11 bases and J by 7 bases, with 23 bases between. The sequenced sample was PBMCs. J is TRBJ1-2 and V is TRBV19; D ambiguous. The TCR originated in a female donor in good health and CMV-seronegative. CDR3 protein: CALSADPRRGGYTF. In DNA form, the CDR3 reads TGTGCCCTCTCCGCGGATCCCCGGAGAGGTGGCTACACCTTC.